The rows below give T cell receptor beta chains drawn from one sample of a study of cytomegalovirus exposure and HLA in healthy donors. Data came from immunoSEQ multiplex PCR; TCRdb stores just in-frame clones and leaves some out. This table lists 50,000 to 60,000 clones. Sequencing used PBMCs. Receptors originate from a woman between 50 and 59 years old in good health and CMV-seropositive. The CDR3 runs from the conserved cysteine through the conserved F or W.

v_call cdr3_aa
TRBV7-2 CASSLARQGKANEKLFF
TRBV28 CASTEDRGDGYTF
TRBV9 CASSVASSYEQYF
TRBV2 CASSVGFQGDYGYTF
TRBV6-6 CASSLGTSGKADTQYF
TRBV13 CVPRQGGGWFPQNTEAFF
TRBV7-6 CASSPGQENTEAFF
TRBV4-3 CASSQDPGVYGYTF
TRBV30 CAWSGGFNQPQHF
TRBV28 CASSSLRQGVFNSPLHF
TRBV5-5 CASSGRDPGSPLHF
TRBV6-5 CASRDLQAAGAFF
TRBV29-1 CSVEAQANTEAFF
TRBV6-1 CASSEANSNEKLFF
TRBV18 CASSPRELQETQYF
TRBV30 CAWSGQDNSPLHF
TRBV28 CASSSVLVLGTSGRKTYNEQFF
TRBV30 CAWISGLQGNTIYF
TRBV7-2 CASSRPGTANTGELFF
TRBV29-1 CSVGSENRPYEQYF
TRBV9 CASRWTGQGGGGYTF
TRBV11-2 CASSGTGAAGELFF
TRBV5-1 CASSPGVVGQNEKLFF
TRBV6-6 CASRQYSNQPQHF
TRBV12-5 CASGLVGTNEKLFF
TRBV6-5 CASSYGGAGPNQPQHF
TRBV4-2 CASSRETSGVYNEQFF
TRBV6-5 CASSYSIHTPLQQYF
TRBV5-5 CASSLTPDTNYGYTF
TRBV19 CASSIRAEGNYEQYF
TRBV28 CASSQREGTDTQYF
TRBV6-5 CASFSPGGVLSGYTF
TRBV27 CASRGTGSTYEQYF
TRBV5-1 CASSAPGANYGYTF
TRBV9 CASSVAGTTDADTQYF
TRBV18 CASSPPGTGGPEAFF
TRBV7-8 CASSLAPSSAGGNQPQHF
TRBV18 CASSPGGGETQYF
TRBV6-5 CASRKDRSSNQPQHF
TRBV29-1 CSVDLDFKKEDTQYF
TRBV11-2 CASSLVLAGDEGNYGYTF
TRBV19 CASRGSGQLPANYGYTF
TRBV19 CASSPRTGEGYEQYF
TRBV2 CASRWTTGADLFF
TRBV14 CASREQNQGTQYF
TRBV1 CTSSQVRLVNNGQFF
TRBV2 CASSVAGQQPQHF
TRBV5-4 CASSSTSGNIQYF
TRBV28 CASSLSSLETQYF
TRBV18 CASSPRGQGWRRSYNEQFF
TRBV30 CAWRSGRNPTF
TRBV6-4 CASSEESSYNEQFF
TRBV15 CATSREQIYEQYF
TRBV30 CAWKMQGTNTEAFF
TRBV7-3 CASSPQRVGHKNTEAFF
TRBV11-2 CASSFNRTVGVNTEAFF
TRBV6-1 CASRSLLRGYNEQFF
TRBV11-1 CASSTRDNYEQYF
TRBV6-6 CASSYSVWGENTEAFF
TRBV5-6 CASSQILPRYEQYF